Reported below is one T cell receptor beta chain. What it binds is not known. These data come from a study of T cell repertoires in cytomegalovirus infection. Study background: Signatures in public TCR beta sequences pointed to both CMV infection and matching HLA type.

General observations from the study: Identification of carriers of CMV plus the relevant HLA was achieved through cumulative public TCR beta family frequency.

TCRdb independently ran MiXCR on the reads; one entry per CDR3 protein. The sample gives 740,000 or so distinct CDR3 sequences, approximately 34% of which show up once; 2.5% to 3.5% is in the top ten. The CDR3 is 12 amino acids. Germline CDR1 reads SGHTA; CDR2 reads FQGNSA. Trimming stripped 5 bases from V and 6 bases from J, with 11 bases between. This clonotype was obtained from a human donor in good health (CMV status not recorded). Some clones in this sample may be carry-over from other donors' samples. Source material: PBMCs. This rearrangement joins TRBV7-2 to TRBJ2-7; D not certain. The CDR3 region is CASSLNRREQYF. The CDR3 region has the DNA TGTGCCAGCAGCCTTAACCGACGCGAGCAGTACTTC. Complete variable domain (other parts from reference TRBV7-2 and TRBJ2-7): GAGVSQSPSNKVTEKGKDVELRCDPISGHTALYWYRQSLGQGLEFLIYFQGNSAPDKSGLPSDRFSAERTGGSVSTLTIQRTQQEDSAVYLCASSLNRREQYFGPGTRLTVT.